These 32 T cell receptor beta chains originate from one sample sequenced in a study of T cell responses to AZD1222 COVID-19 vaccine. Generated by immunoSEQ multiplex PCR, the TCRdb table keeps only in-frame clones and is missing some. The sample consists of about 160,000 clones, over 75% of them appearing once. The source material was peripheral blood, sampled on day 0 of AZD1222 vaccination. Every receptor here comes from an adult in good health.

The gene calls are TRBV5-1 and TRBJ2-2; 7 nucleotides line up with TRBD1. The germline CDR1 and CDR2 sequences are SGHRS and YFSETQ. J was trimmed by 3 bases and V by 4 bases; bases with no gene match: 6. CDR3 length equals 15 residues. CDR3 in amino acids: CASSPGQVDTGELFF. CDR3 coding DNA: TGCGCCAGCAGCCCCGGACAGGTCGACACCGGGGAGCTGTTTTTT.

The genes are TRBV6-2 or TRBV6-3 and TRBJ1-1; 9 nucleotides match TRBD1. Per germline, CDR1 MNHEY and CDR2 SVGEGT. V lost 5 bases, J lost 3 bases, and 4 bases stayed unmatched. This CDR3 contains 14 residues. In DNA, the CDR3 is TGTGCCAGCAGTCTACAGGGGGCGCACACTGAAGCTTTCTTT. Translation: CASSLQGAHTEAFF.

The chain recombines TRBV5-4 with TRBJ2-7; TRBD1 agrees at 10 bases. CDR1 is SGHNT and CDR2 is YYREEE in the germline V gene (reference sequence). Trimming at V came to 2 bases and at J to 2 bases, leaving 7 bases not matched to a gene. The CDR3 has 16 residues. The CDR3 sequence is CASSFGGQGGAYEQYF. In DNA form, the CDR3 reads TGTGCCAGCAGCTTCGGAGGACAGGGGGGGGCCTACGAGCAGTACTTC.

The chain carries TRBV5-1 and TRBJ1-5; D is ambiguous. The CDR3 runs to 13 residues. V gave up 3 bases and J gave up 2 bases, with 6 bases separating them. Germline values: CDR1 SGHRS, CDR2 YFSETQ. The CDR3, as DNA: TGCGCCAGCAGCTGGTCAGGCAATCAGCCCCAGCATTTT. Its protein is CASSWSGNQPQHF. Filled out from reference TRBV5-1 and TRBJ1-5, the complete variable domain reads KAGVTQTPRYLIKTRGQQVTLSCSPISGHRSVSWYQQTPGQGLQFLFEYFSETQRNKGNFPGRFSGRQFSNSRSEMNVSTLELGDSALYLCASSWSGNQPQHFGDGTRLSIL.

This chain links TRBV6-5 with TRBJ1-6; the D is unclear. Germline-derived CDR1 and CDR2 are MNHEY and SVGAGI. The CDR3 has 13 residues. V gave up 5 bases and J gave up 11 bases, with 13 bases separating them. The CDR3 loop reads CASSQITPAPLHF. The CDR3 DNA reads TGTGCCAGCAGTCAGATCACCCCGGCACCCCTCCACTTT.

The CDR3 is CASSLESTYEQYF. Written as DNA, the CDR3 is TGCGCCAGCAGCTTGGAATCGACCTACGAGCAGTACTTC. V gene TRBV5-1 combines with J gene TRBJ2-7; D call uncertain. Germline values: CDR1 SGHRS, CDR2 YFSETQ. V gave up 0 bases and J gave up 2 bases, with 6 bases separating them. The CDR3 consists of 13 residues.

The V and J genes are TRBV5-4 and TRBJ2-1, with TRBD2 identical over 9 bases. In germline, CDR1 is SGHNT, CDR2 YYREEE (reference sequence). The CDR3 has 17 amino acids. Unmatched junction bases numbered 12, after V lost 0 bases and J lost 8 bases. The CDR3 DNA is TGTGCCAGCAGCTTGGTTCACATGGGACTAGCAAGCGATGAGCAGTTCTTC. It yields the protein CASSLVHMGLASDEQFF.

The gene calls are TRBV11-2 and TRBJ1-2, with TRBD1 matching 8 bases. Looked up from germline, CDR1 is SGHAT and CDR2 is FQNNGV. The V gene end was trimmed by 1 base and the J gene end by 0 bases; junction bases not matched to a gene: 7. The CDR3 sequence is 17 residues long. CDR3 bases: TGTGCCAGCAGCTTAGGGGTACTGACAGGGGCTAACTATGGCTACACCTTC. This codes for CASSLGVLTGANYGYTF.

The CDR3 is CASSLGSGAAFF. CDR3 DNA sequence: TGTGCCAGCAGCTTGGGGTCTGGGGCAGCTTTCTTT. The gene calls are TRBV5-6 and TRBJ1-1, with TRBD1 as a possible D gene (5 bases). Trimming stripped 0 bases from V and 10 bases from J, with 10 bases between. This CDR3 comprises 12 residues. Germline V gives CDR1 SGHDT, CDR2 YYEEEE.

The DNA of the CDR3 is TGTGCCAGCAGCAAATCGTGGCAGGGGGTGTGGGGCACTGAAGCTTTCTTT. Its protein is CASSKSWQGVWGTEAFF. This sequence joins TRBV21-1 and TRBJ1-1; the table assigns TRBD1, which was not confirmed against the DNA. TRBV21-1 is flagged as a pseudogene. This CDR3 has 17 residues.

V usage is TRBV6-1 and J usage is TRBJ1-6; a weak D match, TRBD1 (5 bases). The CDR3 runs to 17 residues. V shed 2 bases and J shed 8 bases, with 19 bases lying between them. Germline V CDR1 and CDR2: MNHNS, SASEGT. The CDR3 DNA follows: TGTGCCAGCAGTGAACAAGAAGCAGGGTTGGGTTATTCACCCCTCCACTTT. As protein: CASSEQEAGLGYSPLHF.

The chain couples TRBV10-1 to TRBJ2-2; TRBD1 is a possible D gene (7 bases). V lost 9 bases, J lost 4 bases, and 21 bases lay in between. CDR1 and CDR2 from the germline V gene are WNHNN and SYGVQD (reference sequence). This CDR3 region has 16 residues. The chain's CDR3 is CAREVVRGRFTGELFF. The CDR3 DNA reads TGCGCCAGAGAAGTCGTCAGGGGGAGGTTCACCGGGGAGCTGTTTTTT.

The rearrangement uses TRBV30 and TRBJ2-1; D remains unclear. Germline CDR1 GTSNPN, CDR2 SVGIG (reference sequence). The CDR3 has 11 residues. The V and J ends lost 0 bases and 10 bases respectively, with 7 bases between them. CDR3 residues: CAWSVLEEQFF. For the CDR3, the DNA is TGTGCCTGGAGTGTACTGGAGGAGCAGTTCTTC.

V and J are TRBV3-1 (or the pseudogene TRBV3-2) and TRBJ2-1, with D perhaps matching TRBD1 (6 bases). CDR3 length equals 15 residues. Between the trimmed V and J ends, which lost 1 base and 2 bases, there was a span of 9 bases. Germline CDR1 LGHDT, CDR2 YNNKEL (reference sequence). The CDR3 is CASSQGTATYNEQFF. CDR3 nucleotide sequence: TGTGCCAGCAGCCAAGGGACAGCAACCTACAATGAGCAGTTCTTC.

This clone appeared a single time. The rearrangement links TRBV6-5 to TRBJ2-7; no clear D. CDR3 length: 12 residues. The V gene's germline CDR1 is MNHEY and CDR2 SVGAGI. V was clipped by 0 bases and J by 6 bases, with 6 bases between them. In DNA, the CDR3 is TGTGCCAGCAGTTACTCGACGTGCGAGCAGTACGTC. As protein: CASSYSTCEQYV.

The genes are TRBV5-4 and TRBJ2-4, with D unclear. Looked up from germline, CDR1 is SGHNT and CDR2 is YYREEE (reference sequence). This CDR3 spans 14 amino acids. Trimming cost V 3 bases and J 2 bases, with 9 bases left between them. The CDR3 spells CASSSPSTKNIQYF. Written as DNA, the CDR3 is TGTGCCAGCAGCTCACCCTCGACCAAAAACATTCAGTACTTC.

The chain combines TRBV19 with TRBJ2-1; D gene ambiguous. The CDR3 sequence is 18 residues long. Trimming removed 5 bases at V and 0 bases at J, with 20 bases between. CDR1 and CDR2 from the germline V gene are LNHDA and SQIVND (reference sequence). This CDR3 reads CASSDTSLGPFSYNEQFF. Written as DNA, the CDR3 is TGTGCCAGTAGTGACACGTCGCTGGGCCCCTTCTCCTACAATGAGCAGTTCTTC. Drawing the rest from reference TRBV19 and TRBJ2-1, the complete variable domain is DGGITQSPKYLFRKEGQNVTLSCEQNLNHDAMYWYRQDPGQGLRLIYYSQIVNDFQKGDIAEGYSVSREKKESFPLTVTSAQKNPTAFYLCASSDTSLGPFSYNEQFFGPGTRLTVL.

The chain carries TRBV12-3 or TRBV12-4 and TRBJ1-2, with a tentative D call TRBD1 (6 bases). The V end was cut by 5 bases, the J end by 6 bases, with 10 bases between. This CDR3 is 12 amino acids long. CDR3 protein: CASSHRVDGYTF. For the CDR3, the DNA is TGTGCCAGCAGTCACAGGGTTGATGGCTACACCTTC.

Only one count was recorded for this clone. The rearrangement joins TRBV18 to TRBJ2-7; 9 bases are a match to TRBD1. CDR3 length equals 18 residues. The germline V gene encodes CDR1 KGHSH and CDR2 LQKENI. V was pared by 6 bases and J by 2 bases, with 17 bases of the junction left unmatched. The CDR3 region is CASSTRDRVSQRTYEQYV. CDR3 in DNA: TGTGCCAGCTCGACCCGGGACAGGGTGTCCCAAAGAACCTACGAGCAGTACGTC.

The chain couples TRBV15 to TRBJ2-7; perhaps TRBD1 as D (6 bases). The CDR3 loop spans 14 amino acids. V lost 5 bases to trimming and J lost 2 bases, with 13 bases between them. CDR1 is LNHNV and CDR2 is YYDKDF in the germline V gene (reference sequence). The chain's CDR3 is CATSLGAVAYEQYF. Here the CDR3 DNA reads TGTGCCACCAGCTTGGGGGCGGTTGCCTACGAGCAGTACTTC.

This clone was seen once. The chain combines TRBV27 with TRBJ1-6; D may be TRBD1 (6 bases). Trimming took 4 bases from V and 4 from J, leaving 11 bases between them. The CDR3 totals 15 residues. CDR1 MNHEY and CDR2 SMNVEV come from the germline V gene (reference sequence). CDR3 sequence (DNA): TGTGCCAGCAGTTATGTCAGGGGATATAATTCACCCCTCCACTTT. Translation: CASSYVRGYNSPLHF.

On this clone: The same CDR3 can be traced to other DNA sequences in this sample. This sequence joins TRBV9 and TRBJ1-1, with 7 positions matching TRBD1. With 0 bases clipped from V and 4 bases from J, the junction kept 3 bases outside the gene matches. Looked up from germline, CDR1 is SGDLS and CDR2 is YYNGEE. CDR3 length equals 14 residues. The CDR3 loop is CASSVVPGGTEAFF. The CDR3, as DNA: TGTGCCAGCAGCGTAGTGCCAGGGGGCACTGAAGCTTTCTTT.

The chain couples TRBV7-9 to TRBJ1-1; 8 nucleotides line up with TRBD1. The ends lost 6 bases at V and 8 bases at J; junction bases unmatched: 5. The CDR3 is 12 amino acids. Germline V gives CDR1 SEHNR, CDR2 FQNEAQ (reference sequence). CDR3 nucleotides: TGTGCCAGCAGTCGACAGGGGCAAGAAGCTTTCTTT. Its translation is CASSRQGQEAFF. The variable domain in full, completed from reference TRBV7-9 and TRBJ1-1, reads DTGVSQNPRHKITKRGQNVTFRCDPISEHNRLYWYRQTLGQGPEFLTYFQNEAQLEKSRLLSDRFSAERPKGSFSTLEIQRTEQGDSAMYLCASSRQGQEAFFGQGTRLTVV.

CDR3 DNA sequence: TGCAGCATCGCCAGGGGGTCTAATGAAAAACTGTTTTTT. Residues: CSIARGSNEKLFF. The chain is built from TRBV29-1 and TRBJ1-4, with 7 positions matching TRBD1. Trimming at V came to 8 bases and at J to 3 bases, leaving 6 bases not matched to a gene. The V gene's germline CDR1 is SQVTM and CDR2 ANQGSEA. CDR3 length equals 13 residues.

The genes are TRBV7-9 and TRBJ1-1, with D perhaps matching TRBD1 (6 bases). Germline CDR1 and CDR2: SEHNR and FQNEAQ (reference sequence). The CDR3 runs to 12 residues. Trimming took 4 bases from V and 7 from J, leaving 10 bases between them. The CDR3 protein is CASSYVGHEAFF. CDR3 sequence (DNA): TGTGCCAGCAGCTACGTGGGACATGAAGCTTTCTTT.

The V and J genes are TRBV5-6 and TRBJ2-7, with D tentatively TRBD1 (6 bases). CDR1 and CDR2 (germline): SGHDT, YYEEEE. This CDR3 has 13 residues. Trimming stripped 5 bases from V and 4 bases from J, with 13 bases between. The CDR3 reads CASRPTGTYEQYF. The CDR3 coding sequence is TGTGCCAGCAGACCGACAGGAACGTACGAGCAGTACTTC. The variable domain in full, with the rest retrieved from reference TRBV5-6 and TRBJ2-7, is DAGVTQSPTHLIKTRGQQVTLRCSPKSGHDTVSWYQQALGQGPQFIFQYYEEEERQRGNFPDRFSGHQFPNYSSELNVNALLLGDSALYLCASRPTGTYEQYFGPGTRLTVT.

The chain uses TRBV4-2 and TRBJ2-1; the D gene is possibly TRBD2 (6 bases). The CDR3 runs 15 residues. V was trimmed by 7 bases and J by 1 base, leaving 14 bases between them. Per germline, CDR1 LGHNA and CDR2 YNFKEQ. The CDR3 DNA reads as TGTGCCAGCATTCCAAGACTAGGGTCCTACAATGAGCAGTTCTTC. The encoded protein is CASIPRLGSYNEQFF.

The chain has TRBV11-3 and TRBJ1-2; the D is unclear. The V gene lost 0 bases and the J gene lost 8 bases, with 10 bases spanning the gap. There are 13 residues in the CDR3. Germline V gene lookup returns CDR1 SGHNT and CDR2 YENEEA. The CDR3: CASSLDRHEGYTF. The CDR3 coding sequence is TGTGCCAGCAGCTTAGATAGACATGAAGGCTACACCTTC.

CDR3 residues: CASSFGGLGNQPQHF. The CDR3 DNA follows: TGCGCCAGCAGCTTTGGGGGGCTAGGCAATCAGCCCCAGCATTTT. This chain links TRBV5-1 with TRBJ1-5; D is perhaps TRBD1 (6 bases). Germline-derived CDR1 and CDR2 are SGHRS and YFSETQ. CDR3 length: 15 amino acids. V was trimmed by 2 bases and J by 2 bases, leaving 11 bases between them.

The V and J genes are TRBV28 and TRBJ2-2, with D maybe TRBD2 (6 bases). From germline, CDR1 is MDHEN and CDR2 SYDVKM. This CDR3 is 14 amino acids long. V was cut by 6 bases and J by 5 bases, with 13 bases left in between. The CDR3 sequence is CASSSDYTTGELFF. DNA for the CDR3: TGTGCCAGCAGCTCGGACTACACGACCGGGGAGCTGTTTTTT.

This clone has only a few counts. V and J are TRBV29-1 and TRBJ1-2, with 10 bases that match TRBD1. The germline CDR1 and CDR2 sequences are SQVTM and ANQGSEA. The CDR3 sequence is 14 residues long. The V and J ends lost 3 bases and 4 bases, in that order; junction bases with no gene match: 5. The CDR3 DNA reads as TGCAGCGTTGACGTGGGACAGGGGACCTATGGCTACACCTTC. This sequence encodes CSVDVGQGTYGYTF.

The gene calls are TRBV25-1 and TRBJ1-2; TRBD1 matches 7 bases. V shed 4 bases and J 8 bases; nucleotides not matched to a gene: 4. The CDR3 spans 12 residues. Germline V CDR1 and CDR2: MGHDK, SYGVNS. CDR3 in DNA: TGTGCCAGCAGTGCAGGGGGTCGGGGCTACACCTTC. The encoded protein is CASSAGGRGYTF.